The present TCR beta chain was sequenced within a study of cytomegalovirus exposure and HLA in healthy donors. Findings and limits, study-wide: Immune exposure was documented only through CMV serostatus. It was assumed in the presence/absence analyses that sequencing depth was roughly uniform across donors.

Note on this clone: Its antigen is undetermined.

J gave up 0 bases and V 6 bases, and 5 bases lay outside the gene matches. The V gene's germline CDR1 is SGHAT and CDR2 FQNNGV. This CDR3 is built from 15 residues. It was with 60 Vbeta and 13 Jbeta primers that the PCR ran. Sequenced by immunoSEQ multiplex PCR; TCRdb stores in-frame clones only, minus some. The sample shows over 100,000 clones, around 9% of them seen only once. The receptor's source is a man aged 35-49 years in good health and CMV-seronegative. The rearrangement joins TRBV11-2 to TRBJ1-5; 7 positions match TRBD1. Sample: PBMCs. The DNA of the CDR3 is TGTGCCAGCAGTCCAGGGGGGTATAGCAATCAGCCCCAGCATTTT. Protein product: CASSPGGYSNQPQHF.